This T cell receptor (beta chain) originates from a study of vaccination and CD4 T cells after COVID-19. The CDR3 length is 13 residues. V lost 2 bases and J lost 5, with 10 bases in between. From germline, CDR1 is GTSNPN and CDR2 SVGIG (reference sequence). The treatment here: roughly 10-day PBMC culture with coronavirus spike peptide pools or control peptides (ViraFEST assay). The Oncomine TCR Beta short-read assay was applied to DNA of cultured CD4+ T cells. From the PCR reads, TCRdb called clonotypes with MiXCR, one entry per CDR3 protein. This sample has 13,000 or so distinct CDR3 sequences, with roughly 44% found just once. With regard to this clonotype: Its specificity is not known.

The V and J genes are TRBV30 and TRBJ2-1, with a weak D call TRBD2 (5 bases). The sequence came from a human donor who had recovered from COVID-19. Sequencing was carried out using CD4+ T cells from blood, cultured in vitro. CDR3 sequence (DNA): TGTGCCTGGAGTAGACTAACGAACAATGAGCAGTTCTTC. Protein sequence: CAWSRLTNNEQFF.